One and the same sample provided the 20 T cell receptor beta chains below, sequenced in a study of shared clonotypes between healthy human individuals (dated by TCRdb to between 2020 and 2021). Library prep was done by the immunoSEQ multiplex PCR assay. The source is immuneACCESS, and TCRdb retained only in-frame sequences with V and J called. Part of the clones is not carried over; for the studies checked, unresolved V genes explain less than half of this, and the remainder is unexplained. For this sample there are roughly 1,600,000 clones; 98% appear just once. The top ten clones comprise about 0.34% of the sample. Sequencing was performed on naive CD4+ T cells sorted from blood. The meaning of the sample's cell subset or site label: CD45RA+ positively selected. Every receptor here comes from a man under 40 in good health.

The chain joins TRBV5-4 to TRBJ2-6; either TRBD1 or TRBD2 may supply D (5 bases each). Germline CDR1 SGHNT, CDR2 YYREEE (reference sequence). V shed 7 bases and J shed 4 bases, with 21 bases lying between them. The CDR3 totals 17 residues. CDR3 in DNA: TGTGCCAGCGGCCCAAGCGAAAAGGGGACGGGGGCCAACGTCCTGACTTTC. As protein: CASGPSEKGTGANVLTF.

In regard to this clone: Other DNA variants within this sample encode the same CDR3. This chain uses TRBV18 with TRBJ2-2; 9 bases are a match to TRBD1. Germline CDR1 is KGHSH and CDR2 is LQKENI. The junction had 5 bases not matched to a gene; V was cut back by 5 bases and J by 1 base. This CDR3 contains 16 residues. CDR3 sequence: CASSRRTGENTGELFF. CDR3 DNA sequence: TGTGCCAGCTCAAGGCGGACAGGGGAGAACACCGGGGAGCTGTTTTTT.

The CDR3, as DNA: TGTGCCAGCAGAATACAGGGGCAGGGGAATGGCACTGAAGCTTTCTTT. Its protein product is CASRIQGQGNGTEAFF. J is TRBJ1-1 and V is TRBV7-9; TRBD1 aligns across 7 bases. Germline V CDR1 and CDR2: SEHNR, FQNEAQ (reference sequence). This CDR3 contains 16 residues. Trimming removed 6 bases from V and 4 bases from J; junction bases left unmatched: 14.

The chain recombines TRBV7-2 with TRBJ2-2; 9 bases map to TRBD1. This CDR3 spans 14 amino acids. Germline V CDR1 and CDR2: SGHTA, FQGNSA. J was trimmed by 4 bases and V by 5 bases; bases with no gene match: 2. CDR3 loop: CASSPGQGTGELFF. The CDR3 region has the DNA TGTGCCAGCAGCCCGGGACAGGGCACCGGGGAGCTGTTTTTT.

The CDR3 nucleotides read TGTGCCAGCAGCTCCCCCACGGCGGGAAACGAGACCCAGTACTTC. It codes for CASSSPTAGNETQYF. V gene TRBV5-4 combines with J gene TRBJ2-5, with D possibly TRBD2 on 6 matching bases. The length of the CDR3 is 15 residues. CDR1 is SGHNT, CDR2 YYREEE, per germline (reference sequence). The V and J ends lost 3 bases and 5 bases respectively, with 17 bases between them.

This rearrangement joins TRBV9 to TRBJ2-1; D perhaps matches TRBD2 (6 bases). The germline V gene has CDR1 SGDLS and CDR2 YYNGEE. Trimming stripped 0 bases from V and 16 bases from J, with 17 bases between. The CDR3 runs to 13 residues. CDR3 protein: CASSVDSPGLVFF. Here the CDR3 DNA reads TGTGCCAGCAGCGTAGATAGTCCGGGACTCGTATTCTTC.

This rearrangement joins TRBV4-3 to TRBJ2-5; 12 bases agree with TRBD2. Germline CDR1 reads LGHNA; CDR2 reads YSLEER. The CDR3 contains 17 residues. The V segment lost 4 bases and the J segment 4 bases; nucleotides outside the gene matches: 10. For the CDR3, the DNA is TGCGCCAGCAGCCCGCACAAACTAGCGGGAGGCGTAGAGACCCAGTACTTC. Its translation: CASSPHKLAGGVETQYF.

This chain uses TRBV19 with TRBJ2-7, with 8 positions matching TRBD2. Germline V gene data show CDR1 as LNHDA and CDR2 as SQIVND (reference sequence). The CDR3 spans 11 residues. Trimming at V came to 8 bases and at J to 7 bases, leaving 4 bases not matched to a gene. DNA of the CDR3: TGTGCCAGTTCCGGGAGGGGGGAGCAGTACTTC. Protein sequence: CASSGRGEQYF.

The chain combines TRBV2 with TRBJ2-5, with D perhaps matching TRBD1 (6 bases). CDR3 length: 13 amino acids. The V end lost 6 bases, the J end lost 4 bases, and 12 bases lay between the germline ends. Germline V CDR1 and CDR2: SNHLY, FYNNEI. The CDR3 DNA follows: TGTGCCAGCAGGGGGACATCTTTAGAGACCCAGTACTTC. It translates to CASRGTSLETQYF. The complete variable domain, with remaining parts taken from reference TRBV2 and TRBJ2-5, reads EPEVTQTPSHQVTQMGQEVILRCVPISNHLYFYWYRQILGQKVEFLVSFYNNEISEKSEIFDDQFSVERPDGSNFTLKIRSTKLEDSAMYFCASRGTSLETQYFGPGTRLLVL.

The chain carries TRBV5-5 and TRBJ1-1; 9 positions agree with TRBD1. The trim removed 4 bases at V and 0 bases at J, leaving 4 bases unmatched. The germline V gene encodes CDR1 SGHKS and CDR2 YYEKEE (reference sequence). The length of the CDR3 is 15 residues. The CDR3 is CASSLRTGVNTEAFF. For the CDR3, the DNA is TGTGCCAGCAGCCTCAGGACAGGGGTGAACACTGAAGCTTTCTTT.

The rearrangement uses TRBV7-9 and TRBJ1-1, with D possibly matching TRBD1 (5 bases). The CDR3 length is 13 residues. The V end lost 2 bases, the J end lost 9 bases, and 13 bases lay between the germline ends. CDR1 and CDR2 (germline): SEHNR, FQNEAQ (reference sequence). The CDR3 spells CASSLQAQGKAFF. The CDR3 bases are TGTGCCAGCAGCTTACAGGCCCAGGGTAAAGCTTTCTTT.

The chain carries TRBV7-9 and TRBJ1-4, with a weak D call TRBD1 (5 bases). Germline V lookup: CDR1 SEHNR, CDR2 FQNEAQ (reference sequence). The CDR3 is made up of 15 amino acids. Trimming removed 8 bases from V and 8 bases from J, with 21 bases in between. In DNA, the CDR3 is TGTGCCAGCTCTCTCCCTCGGGGGGAAGAGGAAAAACTGTTTTTT. This encodes CASSLPRGEEEKLFF.

V is TRBV19 and J is TRBJ2-5; 8 bases map to TRBD1. The CDR3 is made up of 15 amino acids. CDR1 is LNHDA and CDR2 is SQIVND in the germline V gene (reference sequence). V shed 5 bases, J shed 0 bases, and the junction held 5 bases outside the gene matches. This chain's CDR3 is CASSPGTGYQETQYF. CDR3 coding DNA: TGTGCCAGTAGTCCCGGGACAGGTTACCAAGAGACCCAGTACTTC.

The rearrangement uses TRBV4-1 and TRBJ2-7; 9 bases are shared with TRBD1. Germline loops: CDR1 MGHRA, CDR2 YSYEKL. Trimming removed 5 bases from V and 4 bases from J; junction bases left unmatched: 9. The length of the CDR3 is 15 residues. CDR3 coding DNA: TGCGCCAGCAGCGGGCCTACGGGACAGGGTTACGAGCAGTACTTC. This sequence encodes CASSGPTGQGYEQYF.

The rearrangement uses TRBV28 and TRBJ2-2; D gene unclear. The CDR3 has 16 amino acids. The V gene's germline CDR1 is MDHEN and CDR2 SYDVKM. The V gene lost 4 bases and the J gene lost 0 bases, with 12 bases spanning the gap. The CDR3 coding sequence is TGTGCCAGCAGTTCTATCGGTAGTCCGAACACCGGGGAGCTGTTTTTT. Translating gives CASSSIGSPNTGELFF.

The chain is built from TRBV7-3 and TRBJ2-5, with D tentatively TRBD1 or TRBD2 (5 bases each). Germline-derived CDR1 and CDR2 are SGHTA and FQGTGA. Trimming cost V 5 bases and J 0 bases, with 13 bases left between them. This CDR3 has 15 residues. CDR3 DNA: TGTGCCAGCAGCCTTGGGGGAACGTACCAAGAGACCCAGTACTTC. Translated: CASSLGGTYQETQYF. Drawing the rest from reference TRBV7-3 and TRBJ2-5, the complete variable domain is GAGVSQTPSNKVTEKGKYVELRCDPISGHTALYWYRQSLGQGPEFLIYFQGTGAADDSGLPNDRFFAVRPEGSVSTLKIQRTERGDSAVYLCASSLGGTYQETQYFGPGTRLLVL.

V gene TRBV5-8 combines with J gene TRBJ2-7, with D unresolved. The CDR3 sequence is 15 residues long. Germline CDR1 is SGHTS and CDR2 is YDEGEE. Trimming cost V 5 bases and J 2 bases, with 17 bases left between them. In DNA, the CDR3 is TGTGCCAGCAGTTCGATTAGTAAATCTACCTACGAGCAGTACTTC. Protein product: CASSSISKSTYEQYF. Together with reference TRBV5-8 and TRBJ2-7, the CDR3 gives the full variable domain: EAGVTQSPTHLIKTRGQQATLRCSPISGHTSVYWYQQALGLGLQFLLWYDEGEERNRGNFPPRFSGRQFPNYSSELNVNALELEDSALYLCASSSISKSTYEQYFGPGTRLTVT.

Here the CDR3 reads CASSLRGGMNTEAFF. The CDR3 nucleotides are TGTGCCAGCAGCTTAAGAGGAGGGATGAACACTGAAGCTTTCTTT. The chain couples TRBV7-2 to TRBJ1-1; D is unclear. V lost 2 bases, J lost 0 bases, and 10 bases lay in between. The CDR3 totals 15 residues. Looked up from germline, CDR1 is SGHTA and CDR2 is FQGNSA.

V and J are TRBV15 and TRBJ2-7, with 7 bases lining up with TRBD2. CDR1 LNHNV and CDR2 YYDKDF come from the germline V gene (reference sequence). V gave up 5 bases and J gave up 2 bases; unmatched junction bases: 6. The CDR3 length is 14 residues. This CDR3 is CATSQRDGPYEQYF. The CDR3 bases are TGTGCCACCAGCCAGCGGGACGGGCCCTACGAGCAGTACTTC.

The rearrangement links TRBV6-5 to TRBJ1-4; possible D gene TRBD1, 6 bases. This CDR3 has 15 residues. Germline values: CDR1 MNHEY, CDR2 SVGAGI. Trimming left V 6 bases short and J 3 bases short, with 14 bases between. This CDR3 is CASSDLRGSNEKLFF. The CDR3 DNA is TGTGCCAGCAGCGATCTCAGGGGTTCTAATGAAAAACTGTTTTTT.